This T cell receptor (beta chain) was identified during a study of OX40 agonist ivuxolimab in advanced cancers. For the wider study: Ivuxolimab was an agonistic, fully human IgG2 monoclonal antibody directed against OX40 (CD134), a costimulatory receptor. Intravenous ivuxolimab was administered to patients every 2 weeks at six dose levels: 0.01, 0.1, 0.3, 1.5, 3 and 10 mg/kg. Of the 50 to 55 dose-escalation patients, hepatocellular carcinoma was present in about 19, melanoma in roughly 15, renal cell carcinoma in 9 and head and neck cancer in 9. A male proportion of nearly 85% and a mean age of 60 years, ranging from about 23 to 90, were recorded for the dose-escalation cohort. Patients were allowed to have had prior anti-PD-1, anti-PD-L1 or anti-CTLA-4 therapy, and approximately 39% of the dose-escalation patients had been treated with checkpoint inhibitors. Three dose-escalation patients achieved partial responses, one with hepatocellular carcinoma and two with cutaneous melanoma. Peripheral TCRbeta sequencing was intended to test whether TCR sequence diversity was altered and clonal T-cell expansion was caused by ivuxolimab. The paper covers the monotherapy dose-escalation part of the phase I ivuxolimab trial, which included N of about 50 patients. General findings and caveats noted by the study authors: At doses from 0.1 to 3.0 mg/kg, clonal expansion was seen in both CD4+ and CD8+ blood T cells between baseline and week 6. After ivuxolimab, more expanded clones were found on average in CD8+ T cells than in CD4+ T cells. Low levels of normalized T-cell clonal expansion were also shown by some nonresponding patients. The antigen specificity of the clonally expanded peripheral T cells was not determined. In the 0.1-3.0 mg/kg groups, partial responders were among the patients with the lowest normalized peripheral clonal expansion, particularly in CD8+ T cells.

For sequencing of the TCRbeta CDR3 region, genomic DNA was extracted from the sorted cells. TCRbeta CDR3 regions were sequenced using the immunoSEQ Assay. Imported from immuneACCESS, the table was reduced by TCRdb to in-frame sequences with V and J called. These copies leave out some clones; in studies compared against another copy, an unresolved V gene accounts for under half, and the cause of the remainder is not known. The sample yields about 64,000 clones; around 91% were counted once. Clones ranked in the top ten supply over 11% of the sample. A word on this clone: The clone's antigen remains unknown. No clone much larger than this one lies a single base away; base qualities are absent.

V and J are truncated by 3 bases and 0 bases respectively, leaving an intervening sequence of 11 bases. The CDR3 covers 15 residues, taking in both the cysteine and the phenylalanine. The only DNA kept is the CDR3, 45 bases in frame from the first base. As encoded in the germline V gene, CDR1 is MDHEN while CDR2 is SYDVKM. The trial excluded patients who had a history of autoimmune disease or were on systemic immunosuppression. Peripheral blood for TCR sequencing was drawn from every dose cohort at baseline, at cycle 4 day 1 and at cycle 7 day 1. Samples were obtained from an open-label, multicenter, first-in-human phase I dose-escalation trial of ivuxolimab. Adults with locally advanced or metastatic melanoma, renal cell, hepatocellular, or head and neck squamous cell carcinoma were enrolled in the trial. CD4+ and CD8+ T cells were sorted separately from peripheral blood before TCR sequencing.

The sequencing used CD4+ or CD8+ T cells sorted from blood, collected in a trial of the OX40 agonist ivuxolimab. The receptor chain draws on TRBV28 and TRBJ1-1, with the D gene not confidently named. This receptor was obtained from an adult with an advanced solid tumor such as melanoma, head and neck, liver or kidney cancer. The nucleotides are TGTGCCAGCAGTTTGAGCCTGCAGTTGAACACTGAAGCTTTCTTT. Its coded protein is CASSLSLQLNTEAFF.